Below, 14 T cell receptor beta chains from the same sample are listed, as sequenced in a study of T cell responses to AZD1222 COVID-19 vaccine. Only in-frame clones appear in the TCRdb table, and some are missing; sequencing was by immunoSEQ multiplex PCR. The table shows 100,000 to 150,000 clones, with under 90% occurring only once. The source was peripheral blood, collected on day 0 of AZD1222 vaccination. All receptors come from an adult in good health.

The CDR3 spells CASSSLSGTGDLEQYF. In DNA, the CDR3 is TGTGCCAGCAGCTCCCTTTCCGGGACAGGGGATTTGGAGCAGTACTTC. The chain couples TRBV11-2 to TRBJ2-7, with TRBD1 matching over 10 bases. The V and J ends lost 4 bases and 7 bases, in that order; junction bases with no gene match: 13. Germline V CDR1 and CDR2: SGHAT, FQNNGV. CDR3 size: 16 residues. Full variable domain (remainder filled in from reference TRBV11-2 and TRBJ2-7): EAGVAQSPRYKIIEKRQSVAFWCNPISGHATLYWYQQILGQGPKLLIQFQNNGVVDDSQLPKDRFSAERLKGVDSTLKIQPAKLEDSAVYLCASSSLSGTGDLEQYFGPGTRLTVT.

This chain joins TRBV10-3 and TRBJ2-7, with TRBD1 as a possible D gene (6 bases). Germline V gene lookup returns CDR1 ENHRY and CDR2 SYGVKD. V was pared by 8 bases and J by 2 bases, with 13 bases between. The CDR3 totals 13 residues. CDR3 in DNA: TGTGCCATCCGAGCAGGGGCGACCTACGAGCAGTACTTC. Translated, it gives CAIRAGATYEQYF.

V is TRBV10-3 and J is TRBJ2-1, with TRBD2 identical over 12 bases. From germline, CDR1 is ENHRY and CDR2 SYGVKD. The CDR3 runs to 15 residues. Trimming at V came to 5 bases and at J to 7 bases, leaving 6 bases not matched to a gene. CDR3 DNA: TGTGCCATCAGTTCTAGCGGGGGGGTATTAAATGAGCAGTTCTTC. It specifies CAISSSGGVLNEQFF.

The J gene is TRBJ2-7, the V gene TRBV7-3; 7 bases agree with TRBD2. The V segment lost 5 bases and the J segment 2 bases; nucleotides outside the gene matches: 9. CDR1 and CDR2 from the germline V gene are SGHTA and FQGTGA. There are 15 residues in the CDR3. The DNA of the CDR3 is TGTGCCAGCAGCCCCGCTGGGGGGGGAACCTACGAGCAGTACTTC. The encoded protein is CASSPAGGGTYEQYF.

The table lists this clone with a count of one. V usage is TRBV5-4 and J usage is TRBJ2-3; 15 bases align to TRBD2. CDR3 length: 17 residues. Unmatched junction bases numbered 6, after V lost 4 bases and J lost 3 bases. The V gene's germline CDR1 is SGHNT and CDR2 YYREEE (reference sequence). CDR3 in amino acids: CASSGGTSGRRTDTQYF. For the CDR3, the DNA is TGTGCCAGCAGCGGCGGGACTAGCGGGAGGAGGACAGATACGCAGTATTTT.

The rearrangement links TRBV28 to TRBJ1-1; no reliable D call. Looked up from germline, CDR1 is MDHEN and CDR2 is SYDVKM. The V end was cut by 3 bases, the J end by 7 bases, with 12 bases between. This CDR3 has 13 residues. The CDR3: CASSFGPWGEAFF. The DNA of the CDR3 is TGTGCCAGCAGTTTCGGCCCTTGGGGTGAAGCTTTCTTT.

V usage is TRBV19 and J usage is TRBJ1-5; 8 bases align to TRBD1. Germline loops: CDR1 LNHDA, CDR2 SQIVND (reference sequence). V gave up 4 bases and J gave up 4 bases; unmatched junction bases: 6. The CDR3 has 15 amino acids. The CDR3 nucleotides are TGTGCCAGTAGTACGCGGACAGGGTGGAATCAGCCCCAGCATTTT. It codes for CASSTRTGWNQPQHF.

The CDR3 spells CASRQTGGTDTQYF. The DNA for the CDR3 is TGTGCCAGCAGACAGACGGGGGGCACAGATACGCAGTATTTT. The gene calls are TRBV28 and TRBJ2-3, with D maybe TRBD2 (6 bases). This CDR3 region has 14 residues. Trimming removed 6 bases from V and 1 base from J, with 11 bases in between. Germline-derived CDR1 and CDR2 are MDHEN and SYDVKM.

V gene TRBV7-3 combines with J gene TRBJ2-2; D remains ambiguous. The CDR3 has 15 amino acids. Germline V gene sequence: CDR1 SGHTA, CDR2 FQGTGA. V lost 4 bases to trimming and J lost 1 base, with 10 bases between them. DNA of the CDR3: TGTGCCAGCAGCTCCCGGGCCCAGAACACCGGGGAGCTGTTTTTT. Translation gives CASSSRAQNTGELFF.

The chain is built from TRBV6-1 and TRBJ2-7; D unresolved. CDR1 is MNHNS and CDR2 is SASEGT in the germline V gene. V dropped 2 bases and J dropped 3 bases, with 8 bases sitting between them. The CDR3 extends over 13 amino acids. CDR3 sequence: CASSESTVYEQYF. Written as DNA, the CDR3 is TGTGCCAGCAGTGAAAGCACGGTCTACGAGCAGTACTTC.

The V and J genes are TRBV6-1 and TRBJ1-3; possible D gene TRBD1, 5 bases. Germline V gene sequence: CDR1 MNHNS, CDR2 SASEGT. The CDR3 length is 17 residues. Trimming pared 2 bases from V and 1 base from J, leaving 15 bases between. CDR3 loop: CASSEFGGGTSGNTIYF. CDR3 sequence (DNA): TGTGCCAGCAGTGAATTCGGGGGGGGAACTTCTGGAAACACCATATATTTT.

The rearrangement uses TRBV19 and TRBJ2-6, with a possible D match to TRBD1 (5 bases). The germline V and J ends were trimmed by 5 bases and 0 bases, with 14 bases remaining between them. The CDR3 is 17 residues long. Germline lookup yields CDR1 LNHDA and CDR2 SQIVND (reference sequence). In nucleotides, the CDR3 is TGTGCCAGTAGTCGTACAGGCCCCCTCTCTGGGGCCAACGTCCTGACTTTC. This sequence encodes CASSRTGPLSGANVLTF. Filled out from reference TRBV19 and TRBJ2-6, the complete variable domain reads DGGITQSPKYLFRKEGQNVTLSCEQNLNHDAMYWYRQDPGQGLRLIYYSQIVNDFQKGDIAEGYSVSREKKESFPLTVTSAQKNPTAFYLCASSRTGPLSGANVLTFGAGSRLTVL.

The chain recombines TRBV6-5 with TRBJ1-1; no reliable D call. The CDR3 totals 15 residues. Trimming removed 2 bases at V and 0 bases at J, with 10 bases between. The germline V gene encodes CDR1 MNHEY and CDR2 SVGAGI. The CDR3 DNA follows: TGTGCCAGCAGTTACAGGCAGGCCATGAACACTGAAGCTTTCTTT. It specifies CASSYRQAMNTEAFF.

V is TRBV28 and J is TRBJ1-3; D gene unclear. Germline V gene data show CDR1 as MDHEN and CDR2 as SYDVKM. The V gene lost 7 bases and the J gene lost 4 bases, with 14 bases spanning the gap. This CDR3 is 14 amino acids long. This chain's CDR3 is CASIKWGGGNTIYF. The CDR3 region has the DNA TGTGCCAGCATCAAATGGGGTGGAGGAAACACCATATATTTT. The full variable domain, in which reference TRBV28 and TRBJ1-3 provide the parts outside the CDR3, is DVKVTQSSRYLVKRTGEKVFLECVQDMDHENMFWYRQDPGLGLRLIYFSYDVKMKEKGDIPEGYSVSREKKERFSLILESASTNQTSMYLCASIKWGGGNTIYFGEGSWLTVV.